This paragraph reports one T cell receptor beta chain. The antigen it binds to is not known. No much larger clonotype is one base removed from it; base qualities were not supplied. This sample is drawn from a study of blood T cell repertoires in COVID-19 (dated by TCRdb to 2018 to 2021). About the study as a whole: The collaborator samples originated in the United States, Italy and Spain and spanned the acute and convalescent phases of COVID-19. The dataset comprised deeply sampled blood TCRbeta repertoires from subjects exposed to, actively infected with, or recovered from COVID-19. Sample metadata almost always included a de-identified subject ID, COVID-19 status, age in years and sex. Where HLA class I and class II types were available, the types were taken from metadata supplied by the sample provider, not from assay-based typing. The repertoires were released in a freely available public database intended as a resource for research on the immune response to SARS-CoV-2. The samples were drawn from two sources: the first 160 participants of the ongoing ImmuneRACE study, and 1,254 subjects contributed by 6 global collaborators. The prospective study material was composed of cDNA or gDNA derived from T cells, B-cell-depleted T cells, or PBMCs. Broader findings and caveats from the paper: How much clinical and demographic metadata was included differed by source and by participant, and the metadata was provided uncurated.

Collaborating institutions collected whole blood in K2EDTA tubes following their own protocols. Collaborator samples were shipped for TCRbeta analysis as frozen whole blood, isolated PBMCs, or DNA extracted from either sample type. The immunoSEQ Assay, a bias-controlled multiplex PCR, was used to amplify TCRbeta CDR3 regions from genomic DNA. In the original analysis: Within the assay, amplification of reference gene primers was used to estimate how many nucleated cells each sample contained. To quantify the absolute abundance of each unique TCRbeta CDR3 rearrangement, sequence reads were collapsed and filtered. For each sample, productive Simpson clonality was calculated as the square root of Simpson's diversity index across productive rearrangements. The immuneACCESS repertoire file appears here via TCRdb, limited to in-frame rearrangements. These files lack a portion of the clones; in checked studies, under half of the deficit traces to unresolved V genes, and the cause of the others is not known. V and J calls and clone size are given by that table; D and trimming were obtained from the DNA. Across this sample there are 35,000 to 45,000 clones, with roughly 86% seen only once. The ten top clones hold more than 50% of the sample.

The junction shows trimming of 6 bases on V and 1 base on J, plus 15 bases between the germline ends. Including cysteine and phenylalanine, the CDR3 has 15 amino acids. The read is trimmed to its CDR3 DNA, 45 bases read in frame from base 1. CDR1 is given as KGHSH and CDR2 as LQKENI, both from the germline V gene. This receptor was obtained from a man between 65 and 85 years old with acute or convalescent COVID-19. The V and J segments used are TRBV18 and TRBJ2-5; the D gene is perhaps TRBD2, from 6 matching bases. Sequences were obtained from peripheral blood. The DNA sequence follows: TGTGCCAGCTCGACCGCGGGGACGGCCCAAGAGACCCAGTACTTC. Its protein product is CASSTAGTAQETQYF.